A selection of T cell receptor beta chains follows, all from one sample in a study of T cells in Graves' hyperthyroidism and ophthalmopathy. TCRdb recomputed calls from the multiplex PCR reads with MiXCR, one row per CDR3 protein. The sample shows about 210,000 distinct CDR3 sequences, 15% to 20% of them seen only once. Sequencing input: blood. These receptors all come from a man between 40 and 49 years old with Graves' hyperthyroidism. Both conserved end residues are part of each CDR3. A D gene is named only where the DNA matches it firmly. Size is omitted from some rows. Given values are once, few, many or a class for expanded clones.

j_call: TRBJ2-7; clone_size: few; d_call: NA; v_call: TRBV2; cdr3_aa: CASSSTGPYEQYF; cdr3_nt: TGTGCCAGCAGCTCGACAGGACCCTACGAGCAGTACTTC
j_call: TRBJ2-1; clone_size: many; d_call: NA; v_call: TRBV2; cdr3_aa: CASIQGTYNEQFF; cdr3_nt: TGTGCCAGCATCCAGGGTACCTACAATGAGCAGTTCTTC
j_call: TRBJ1-6; clone_size: few; d_call: NA; v_call: TRBV7-3; cdr3_aa: CASSLYGIGNSPLHF; cdr3_nt: TGTGCCAGCAGCTTATATGGCATAGGTAATTCACCCCTCCACTTT
j_call: TRBJ2-5; clone_size: NA; d_call: TRBD2; v_call: TRBV6-1; cdr3_aa: CASSKSGIWETQYF; cdr3_nt: TGTGCCAGCAGTAAAAGCGGGATCTGGGAGACCCAGTACTTC
j_call: TRBJ2-2; clone_size: many; d_call: NA; v_call: TRBV28; cdr3_aa: CASSGTNTGELFF; cdr3_nt: TGTGCCAGCAGCGGAACGAACACCGGGGAGCTGTTTTTT
j_call: TRBJ1-4; clone_size: NA; d_call: TRBD1; v_call: TRBV28; cdr3_aa: CASTSTGRREKLFF; cdr3_nt: TGTGCCAGCACCTCGACAGGGCGAAGAGAAAAACTGTTTTTT
j_call: TRBJ2-7; clone_size: NA; d_call: NA; v_call: TRBV19; cdr3_aa: CASSIRVGGSYEQYF; cdr3_nt: TGTGCCAGTAGTATCCGAGTGGGGGGCTCCTACGAGCAGTACTTC
j_call: TRBJ2-7; clone_size: NA; d_call: TRBD2; v_call: TRBV7-2; cdr3_aa: CASSYSGGAVEQYF; cdr3_nt: TGTGCCAGCAGCTACAGCGGGGGGGCCGTCGAGCAGTACTTC
j_call: TRBJ1-5; clone_size: many; d_call: NA; v_call: TRBV6-2/TRBV6-3; cdr3_aa: CASSYSGRNQPQHF; cdr3_nt: TGTGCCAGCAGTTACTCGGGACGCAATCAGCCCCAGCATTTT
j_call: TRBJ2-3; clone_size: many; d_call: TRBD1; v_call: TRBV28; cdr3_aa: CASILGGGSDTQYF; cdr3_nt: TGTGCCAGCATTCTAGGGGGCGGGTCAGATACGCAGTATTTT
j_call: TRBJ2-7; clone_size: few; d_call: TRBD2; v_call: TRBV6-2/TRBV6-3; cdr3_aa: CAISRGGLYEQYF; cdr3_nt: TGTGCCATCTCCCGGGGGGGTCTCTACGAGCAGTACTTC
j_call: TRBJ2-2; clone_size: once; d_call: TRBD2; v_call: TRBV7-2; cdr3_aa: CASSLVLGGGALYGAELFF; cdr3_nt: TGTGCCAGCAGCTTAGTTTTGGGCGGGGGGGCCCTGTACGGAGCGGAGCTGTTTTTT
j_call: TRBJ1-1; clone_size: many; d_call: TRBD1; v_call: TRBV30; cdr3_aa: CAWSPTGGRAFF; cdr3_nt: TGTGCCTGGAGTCCAACAGGGGGGAGAGCTTTCTTT
j_call: TRBJ2-1; clone_size: NA; d_call: TRBD2; v_call: TRBV9; cdr3_aa: CASSVETGTSGGVFEQFF; cdr3_nt: TGTGCCAGCAGCGTAGAAACGGGGACTAGCGGGGGGGTCTTTGAGCAGTTCTTC
j_call: TRBJ2-2; clone_size: NA; d_call: NA; v_call: TRBV3-2; cdr3_aa: CASSQGFCYTGELFF; cdr3_nt: TGTGCCAGCAGCCAAGGGTTCTGTTACACCGGGGAGCTGTTTTTT
j_call: TRBJ1-3; clone_size: NA; d_call: NA; v_call: TRBV28; cdr3_aa: CASSLVGRYSGNTIYF; cdr3_nt: TGTGCCAGCAGTTTAGTGGGGCGGTACTCTGGAAACACCATATATTTT
j_call: TRBJ2-7; clone_size: many; d_call: NA; v_call: TRBV11-2; cdr3_aa: CASSLAQGGYEQYF; cdr3_nt: TGTGCCAGCAGCTTAGCGCAGGGAGGCTACGAGCAGTACTTC
j_call: TRBJ2-7; clone_size: many; d_call: NA; v_call: TRBV7-9; cdr3_aa: CASSLGTYEQYF; cdr3_nt: TGTGCCAGCAGCTTAGGGACCTACGAGCAGTACTTC
j_call: TRBJ1-1; clone_size: NA; d_call: NA; v_call: TRBV3-1; cdr3_aa: CASSRLGTKTVLF; cdr3_nt: TGTGCCAGCAGCCGGCTGGGTACTAAGACAGTCCTCTTT
j_call: TRBJ2-5; clone_size: NA; d_call: NA; v_call: TRBV5-4; cdr3_aa: CASRNPLATETQYF; cdr3_nt: TGTGCCAGCAGAAACCCACTAGCTACAGAGACCCAGTACTTC
j_call: TRBJ1-3; clone_size: many; d_call: NA; v_call: TRBV27; cdr3_aa: CASSLSRTVSGNTIYF; cdr3_nt: TGTGCCAGCAGTTTATCAAGGACGGTCTCTGGAAACACCATATATTTT
j_call: TRBJ2-3; clone_size: once; d_call: NA; v_call: TRBV5-1; cdr3_aa: CASSPRVGTDTQYF; cdr3_nt: TGCGCCAGCAGTCCGAGGGTGGGCACAGATACGCAGTATTTT
j_call: TRBJ2-1; clone_size: NA; d_call: TRBD1; v_call: TRBV13; cdr3_aa: CASSSRDRLYNEQFF; cdr3_nt: TGTGCCAGCAGTTCCCGGGACAGACTCTACAATGAGCAGTTCTTC
j_call: TRBJ2-2; clone_size: NA; d_call: NA; v_call: TRBV20-1; cdr3_aa: CSARRGGRVTGELFF; cdr3_nt: TGCAGTGCTAGGAGAGGGGGGAGAGTCACCGGGGAGCTGTTTTTT
j_call: TRBJ2-6; clone_size: many; d_call: TRBD1; v_call: TRBV6-1; cdr3_aa: CASKVPGQGRSGANVLTF; cdr3_nt: TGTGCCAGCAAGGTGCCGGGACAGGGTAGATCTGGGGCCAACGTCCTGACTTTC
j_call: TRBJ2-7; clone_size: many; d_call: NA; v_call: TRBV7-8; cdr3_aa: CASSLARGYEQYF; cdr3_nt: TGTGCCAGCAGCTTAGCGAGGGGCTACGAGCAGTACTTC
j_call: TRBJ2-1; clone_size: many; d_call: NA; v_call: TRBV5-8; cdr3_aa: CASSLFRYNEQFF; cdr3_nt: TGTGCCAGCAGCTTGTTCCGATACAATGAGCAGTTCTTC
j_call: TRBJ1-1; clone_size: few; d_call: NA; v_call: TRBV6-4; cdr3_aa: CASSEIVTEAFF; cdr3_nt: TGTGCCAGCAGTGAAATCGTAACTGAAGCTTTCTTT
j_call: TRBJ2-1; clone_size: many; d_call: NA; v_call: TRBV7-6; cdr3_aa: CASSLEGLYNEQFF; cdr3_nt: TGTGCCAGCAGCTTAGAGGGTCTGTACAATGAGCAGTTCTTC
j_call: TRBJ2-3; clone_size: few; d_call: NA; v_call: TRBV7-2; cdr3_aa: CASSFYGVFSTDTQYF; cdr3_nt: TGTGCCAGCAGCTTCTACGGGGTTTTTAGCACAGATACGCAGTATTTT
j_call: TRBJ2-3; clone_size: many; d_call: NA; v_call: TRBV6-1; cdr3_aa: CASKRSMDSPSTDTQYF; cdr3_nt: TGTGCCAGCAAGAGAAGCATGGACAGTCCTAGCACAGATACGCAGTATTTT
j_call: TRBJ1-1; clone_size: many; d_call: NA; v_call: TRBV7-9; cdr3_aa: CASSLLGAGTEAFF; cdr3_nt: TGTGCCAGCAGCTTACTGGGGGCCGGGACTGAAGCTTTCTTT
j_call: TRBJ2-5; clone_size: NA; d_call: NA; v_call: TRBV11-2; cdr3_aa: CASSRRREETQYF; cdr3_nt: TGTGCCAGCAGCCGCCGCAGGGAAGAGACCCAGTACTTC
j_call: TRBJ2-1; clone_size: many; d_call: NA; v_call: TRBV19; cdr3_aa: CASRTTAYNEQFF; cdr3_nt: TGTGCCAGTAGAACGACAGCCTACAATGAGCAGTTCTTC
j_call: TRBJ2-1; clone_size: NA; d_call: NA; v_call: TRBV4-2; cdr3_aa: CASSQRLGGEWQFF; cdr3_nt: TGTGCCAGCAGCCAAAGACTAGGGGGGGAATGGCAGTTCTTC
j_call: TRBJ2-5; clone_size: many; d_call: TRBD2; v_call: TRBV18; cdr3_aa: CASSPLRAGAVETQYF; cdr3_nt: TGTGCCAGCTCACCACTCAGAGCGGGGGCCGTAGAGACCCAGTACTTC
j_call: TRBJ2-7; clone_size: few; d_call: NA; v_call: TRBV28; cdr3_aa: CASSPLRSPLGEQYF; cdr3_nt: TGTGCCAGCAGTCCCCTCCGGAGTCCCTTGGGCGAGCAGTACTTC
j_call: TRBJ1-5; clone_size: many; d_call: TRBD1; v_call: TRBV27; cdr3_aa: CASSLTGYSNQPQHF; cdr3_nt: TGTGCCAGCAGCCTGACAGGGTATAGCAATCAGCCCCAGCATTTT
j_call: TRBJ1-4; clone_size: many; d_call: TRBD1; v_call: TRBV30; cdr3_aa: CAWGTGATNEKLFF; cdr3_nt: TGTGCCTGGGGGACAGGGGCAACTAATGAAAAACTGTTTTTT
j_call: TRBJ1-1; clone_size: many; d_call: NA; v_call: TRBV18; cdr3_aa: CASSPRWANTEAFF; cdr3_nt: TGTGCCAGCTCACCGCGCTGGGCGAACACTGAAGCTTTCTTT
j_call: TRBJ2-3; clone_size: many; d_call: TRBD2; v_call: TRBV28; cdr3_aa: CASITTGGLPDTQYF; cdr3_nt: TGTGCCAGCATTACCACGGGGGGGCTCCCAGATACGCAGTATTTT
j_call: TRBJ1-2; clone_size: many; d_call: TRBD1; v_call: TRBV5-1; cdr3_aa: CASSNPGQVYGYTF; cdr3_nt: TGCGCCAGCAGCAACCCGGGACAGGTCTATGGCTACACCTTC
j_call: TRBJ2-7; clone_size: many; d_call: NA; v_call: TRBV28; cdr3_aa: CASSRRTVKTYEQYF; cdr3_nt: TGTGCCAGCAGTCGCCGGACCGTTAAGACCTACGAGCAGTACTTC
j_call: TRBJ2-3; clone_size: few; d_call: NA; v_call: TRBV5-6; cdr3_aa: CASSSQSAGTDTQYF; cdr3_nt: TGTGCCAGCAGCTCCCAATCAGCAGGGACAGATACGCAGTATTTT
j_call: TRBJ1-4; clone_size: NA; d_call: TRBD1; v_call: TRBV18; cdr3_aa: CASSPPGQRNEKLFF; cdr3_nt: TGTGCCAGCTCACCTCCGGGACAGAGAAACGAAAAACTGTTTTTT
j_call: TRBJ1-1; clone_size: many; d_call: TRBD1; v_call: TRBV5-1; cdr3_aa: CASSLEDRGRAFF; cdr3_nt: TGCGCCAGCAGCTTGGAAGACAGGGGGAGGGCTTTCTTT
j_call: TRBJ2-1; clone_size: NA; d_call: NA; v_call: TRBV6-5; cdr3_aa: CASSYGGWEQFF; cdr3_nt: TGTGCCAGCAGTTACGGAGGTTGGGAGCAGTTCTTC
j_call: TRBJ1-2; clone_size: NA; d_call: TRBD1; v_call: TRBV5-8; cdr3_aa: CASSAGTGLNYGYTF; cdr3_nt: TGTGCCAGCAGCGCAGGGACAGGGTTAAACTATGGCTACACCTTC
j_call: TRBJ2-1; clone_size: many; d_call: NA; v_call: TRBV18; cdr3_aa: CASSPFGDPNEQFF; cdr3_nt: TGTGCCAGCTCACCTTTTGGGGACCCCAATGAGCAGTTCTTC
j_call: TRBJ1-4; clone_size: many; d_call: NA; v_call: TRBV12-3/TRBV12-4; cdr3_aa: CASSSQSMGAGEKLFF; cdr3_nt: TGTGCCAGCAGTTCCCAAAGTATGGGGGCGGGGGAAAAACTGTTTTTT